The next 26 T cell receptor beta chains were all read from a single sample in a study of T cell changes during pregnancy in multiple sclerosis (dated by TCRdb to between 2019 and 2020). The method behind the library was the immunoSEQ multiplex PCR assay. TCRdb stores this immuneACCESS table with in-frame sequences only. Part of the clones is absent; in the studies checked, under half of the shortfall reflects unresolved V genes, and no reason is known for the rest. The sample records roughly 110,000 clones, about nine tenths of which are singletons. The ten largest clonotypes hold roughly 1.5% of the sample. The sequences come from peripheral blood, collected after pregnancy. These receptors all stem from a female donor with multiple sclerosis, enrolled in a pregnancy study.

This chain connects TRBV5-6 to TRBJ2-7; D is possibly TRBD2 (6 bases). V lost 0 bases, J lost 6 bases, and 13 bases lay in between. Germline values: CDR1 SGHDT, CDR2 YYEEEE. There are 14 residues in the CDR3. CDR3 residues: CASSLAVGGAEQYF. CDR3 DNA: TGTGCCAGCAGCTTGGCCGTCGGAGGGGCCGAGCAGTACTTC. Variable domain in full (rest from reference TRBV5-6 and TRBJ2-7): DAGVTQSPTHLIKTRGQQVTLRCSPKSGHDTVSWYQQALGQGPQFIFQYYEEEERQRGNFPDRFSGHQFPNYSSELNVNALLLGDSALYLCASSLAVGGAEQYFGPGTRLTVT.

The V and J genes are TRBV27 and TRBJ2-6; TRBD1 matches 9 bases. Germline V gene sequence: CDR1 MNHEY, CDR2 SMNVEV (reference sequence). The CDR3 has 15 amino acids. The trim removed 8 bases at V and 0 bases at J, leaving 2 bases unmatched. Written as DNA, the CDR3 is TGTGCCAGCGGGACAGGGATCTCTGGGGCCAACGTCCTGACTTTC. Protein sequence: CASGTGISGANVLTF.

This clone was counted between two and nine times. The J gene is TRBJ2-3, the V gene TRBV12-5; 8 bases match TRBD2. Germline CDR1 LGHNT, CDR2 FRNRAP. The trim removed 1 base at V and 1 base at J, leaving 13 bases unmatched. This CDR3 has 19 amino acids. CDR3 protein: CASGLGPLSGGTRTDTQYF. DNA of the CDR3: TGTGCTAGTGGTTTGGGCCCTCTCTCGGGGGGGACCCGCACAGATACGCAGTATTTT.

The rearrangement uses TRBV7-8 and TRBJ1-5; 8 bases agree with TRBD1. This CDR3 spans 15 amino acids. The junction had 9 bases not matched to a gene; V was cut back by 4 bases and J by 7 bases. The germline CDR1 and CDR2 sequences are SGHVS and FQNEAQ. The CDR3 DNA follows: TGTGCCAGCAGCTCCGGACAGGGTCTGATACAGCCCCAGCATTTT. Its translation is CASSSGQGLIQPQHF. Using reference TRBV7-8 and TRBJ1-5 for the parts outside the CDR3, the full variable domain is GAGVSQSPRYKVAKRGQDVALRCDPISGHVSLFWYQQALGQGPEFLTYFQNEAQLDKSGLPSDRFFAERPEGSVSTLKIQRTQQEDSAVYLCASSSGQGLIQPQHFGDGTRLSIL.

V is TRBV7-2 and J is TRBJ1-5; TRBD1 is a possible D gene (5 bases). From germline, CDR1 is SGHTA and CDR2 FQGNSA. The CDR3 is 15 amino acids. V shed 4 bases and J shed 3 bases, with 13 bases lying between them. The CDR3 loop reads CASSSGGEDNQPQHF. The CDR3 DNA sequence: TGTGCCAGCAGCTCCGGAGGGGAGGACAATCAGCCCCAGCATTTT. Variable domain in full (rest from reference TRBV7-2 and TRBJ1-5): GAGVSQSPSNKVTEKGKDVELRCDPISGHTALYWYRQSLGQGLEFLIYFQGNSAPDKSGLPSDRFSAERTGGSVSTLTIQRTQQEDSAVYLCASSSGGEDNQPQHFGDGTRLSIL.

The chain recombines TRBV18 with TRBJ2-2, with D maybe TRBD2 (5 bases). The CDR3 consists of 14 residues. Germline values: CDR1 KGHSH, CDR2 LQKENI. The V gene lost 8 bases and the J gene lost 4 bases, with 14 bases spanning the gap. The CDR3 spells CASPPGGFTGELFF. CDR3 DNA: TGTGCCAGCCCCCCCGGCGGGTTCACCGGGGAGCTGTTTTTT.

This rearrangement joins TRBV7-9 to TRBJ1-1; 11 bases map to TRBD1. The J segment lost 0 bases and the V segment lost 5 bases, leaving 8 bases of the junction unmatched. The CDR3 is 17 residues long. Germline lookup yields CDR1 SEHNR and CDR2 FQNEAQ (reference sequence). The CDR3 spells CASSLGQGGDMNTEAFF. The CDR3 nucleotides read TGTGCCAGCAGCCTGGGACAGGGGGGAGATATGAACACTGAAGCTTTCTTT.

Here the CDR3 DNA reads TGTGCCAGCAGTTACGACCTCGGGGGCTACGAGCAGTACTTC. Translating it yields CASSYDLGGYEQYF. V gene TRBV6-5 combines with J gene TRBJ2-7, with D possibly being TRBD2 (6 bases). Trimming stripped 2 bases from V and 3 bases from J, with 11 bases between. The CDR3 spans 14 residues. Germline V gene lookup returns CDR1 MNHEY and CDR2 SVGAGI.

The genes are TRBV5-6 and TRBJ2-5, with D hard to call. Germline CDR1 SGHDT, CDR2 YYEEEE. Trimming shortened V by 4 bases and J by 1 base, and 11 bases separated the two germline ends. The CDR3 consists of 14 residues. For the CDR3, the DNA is TGTGCCAGCAGCACACCGCCAATCCAAGAGACCCAGTACTTC. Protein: CASSTPPIQETQYF. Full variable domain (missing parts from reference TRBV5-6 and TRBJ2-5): DAGVTQSPTHLIKTRGQQVTLRCSPKSGHDTVSWYQQALGQGPQFIFQYYEEEERQRGNFPDRFSGHQFPNYSSELNVNALLLGDSALYLCASSTPPIQETQYFGPGTRLLVL.

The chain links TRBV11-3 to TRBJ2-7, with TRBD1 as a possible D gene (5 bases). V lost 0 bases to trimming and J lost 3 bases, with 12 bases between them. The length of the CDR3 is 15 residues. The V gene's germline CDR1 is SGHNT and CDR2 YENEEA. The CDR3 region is CASSLDGSGRYEQYF. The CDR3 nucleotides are TGTGCCAGCAGCTTAGATGGGTCAGGGCGCTACGAGCAGTACTTC.

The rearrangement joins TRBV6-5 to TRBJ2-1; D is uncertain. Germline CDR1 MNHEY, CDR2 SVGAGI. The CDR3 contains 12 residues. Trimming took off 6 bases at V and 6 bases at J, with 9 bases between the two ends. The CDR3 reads CASRNLSNEQFF. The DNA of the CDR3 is TGTGCCAGCAGAAACTTAAGCAATGAGCAGTTCTTC.

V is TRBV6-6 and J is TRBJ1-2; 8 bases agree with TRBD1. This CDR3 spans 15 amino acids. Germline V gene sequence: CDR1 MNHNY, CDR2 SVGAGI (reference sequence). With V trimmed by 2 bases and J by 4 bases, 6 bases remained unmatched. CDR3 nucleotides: TGTGCCAGCAGTTACGCCACAGGGGGAGGCTATGGCTACACCTTC. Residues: CASSYATGGGYGYTF.

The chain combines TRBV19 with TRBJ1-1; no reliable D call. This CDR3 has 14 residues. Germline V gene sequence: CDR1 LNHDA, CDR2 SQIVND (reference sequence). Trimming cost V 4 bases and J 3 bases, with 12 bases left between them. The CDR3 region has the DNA TGTGCCAGTAGTAAAGGACTGGACTACACTGAAGCTTTCTTT. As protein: CASSKGLDYTEAFF.

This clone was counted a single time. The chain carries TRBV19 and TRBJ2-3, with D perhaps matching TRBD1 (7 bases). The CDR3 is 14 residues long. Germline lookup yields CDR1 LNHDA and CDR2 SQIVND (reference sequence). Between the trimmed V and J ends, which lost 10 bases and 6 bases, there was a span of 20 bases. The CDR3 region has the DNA TGTGCCACCCGAAGACAGGGAGGATTCGATACGCAGTATTTT. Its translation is CATRRQGGFDTQYF.

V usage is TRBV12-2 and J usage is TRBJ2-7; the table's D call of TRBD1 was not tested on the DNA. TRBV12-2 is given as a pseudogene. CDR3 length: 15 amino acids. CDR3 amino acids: CASRPRDRYPYEQYF. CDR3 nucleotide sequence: TGTGCAAGTCGCCCCCGGGACAGGTATCCCTACGAGCAGTACTTC.

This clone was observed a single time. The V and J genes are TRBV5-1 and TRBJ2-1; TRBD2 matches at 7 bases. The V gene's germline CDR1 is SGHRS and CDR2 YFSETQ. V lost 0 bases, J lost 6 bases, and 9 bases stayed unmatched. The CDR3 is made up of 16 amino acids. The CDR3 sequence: CASSLAFSGGRNEQFF. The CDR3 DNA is TGCGCCAGCAGCTTGGCATTCTCGGGAGGACGCAATGAGCAGTTCTTC.

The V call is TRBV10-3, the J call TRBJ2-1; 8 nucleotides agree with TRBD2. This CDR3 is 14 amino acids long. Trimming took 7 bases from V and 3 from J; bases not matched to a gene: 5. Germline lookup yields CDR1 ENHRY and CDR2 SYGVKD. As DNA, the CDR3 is TGTGCCATCACCGCGGGGGGTTTCTACAATGAGCAGTTCTTC. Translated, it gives CAITAGGFYNEQFF.

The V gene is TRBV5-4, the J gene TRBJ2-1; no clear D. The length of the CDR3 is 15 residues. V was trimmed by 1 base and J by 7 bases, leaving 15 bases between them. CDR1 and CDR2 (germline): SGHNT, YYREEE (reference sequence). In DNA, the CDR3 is TGTGCCAGCAGCTTGAGAAAAGAAGCGACTAATGAGCAGTTCTTC. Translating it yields CASSLRKEATNEQFF. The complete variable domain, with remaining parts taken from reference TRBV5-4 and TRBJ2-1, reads ETGVTQSPTHLIKTRGQQVTLRCSSQSGHNTVSWYQQALGQGPQFIFQYYREEENGRGNFPPRFSGLQFPNYSSELNVNALELDDSALYLCASSLRKEATNEQFFGPGTRLTVL.

CDR3 amino acids: CASSVVPSDATNTGELFF. Here the CDR3 DNA reads TGTGCCAGCAGCGTAGTGCCTAGCGATGCCACGAACACCGGGGAGCTGTTTTTT. The rearrangement links TRBV9 to TRBJ2-2, with D maybe TRBD2 (6 bases). The V gene's germline CDR1 is SGDLS and CDR2 YYNGEE. The CDR3 spans 18 residues. Trimming stripped 0 bases from V and 0 bases from J, with 15 bases between. The full variable domain, its missing parts supplied by reference TRBV9 and TRBJ2-2, is DSGVTQTPKHLITATGQRVTLRCSPRSGDLSVYWYQQSLDQGLQFLIQYYNGEERAKGNILERFSAQQFPDLHSELNLSSLELGDSALYFCASSVVPSDATNTGELFFGEGSRLTVL.

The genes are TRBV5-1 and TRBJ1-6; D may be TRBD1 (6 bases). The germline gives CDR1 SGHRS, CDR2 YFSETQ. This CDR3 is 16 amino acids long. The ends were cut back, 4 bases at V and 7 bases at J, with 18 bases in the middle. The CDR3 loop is CASSPRQVEENSPLHF. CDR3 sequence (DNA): TGCGCCAGCAGCCCGAGACAGGTTGAAGAGAATTCACCCCTCCACTTT.

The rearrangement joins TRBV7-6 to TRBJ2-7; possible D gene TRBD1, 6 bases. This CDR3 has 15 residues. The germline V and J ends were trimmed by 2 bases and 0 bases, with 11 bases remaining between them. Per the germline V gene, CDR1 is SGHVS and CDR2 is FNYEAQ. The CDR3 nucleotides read TGTGCCAGCAGCTTATCCGAGGACAGCTCCTACGAGCAGTACTTC. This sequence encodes CASSLSEDSSYEQYF.

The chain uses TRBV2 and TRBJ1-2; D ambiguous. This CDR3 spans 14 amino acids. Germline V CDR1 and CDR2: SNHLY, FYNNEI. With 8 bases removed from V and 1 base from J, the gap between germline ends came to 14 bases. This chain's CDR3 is CASSSYRDNYGYTF. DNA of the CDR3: TGTGCCAGCTCCAGTTACAGAGATAACTATGGCTACACCTTC. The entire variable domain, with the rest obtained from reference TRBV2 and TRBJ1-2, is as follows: EPEVTQTPSHQVTQMGQEVILRCVPISNHLYFYWYRQILGQKVEFLVSFYNNEISEKSEIFDDQFSVERPDGSNFTLKIRSTKLEDSAMYFCASSSYRDNYGYTFGSGTRLTVV.

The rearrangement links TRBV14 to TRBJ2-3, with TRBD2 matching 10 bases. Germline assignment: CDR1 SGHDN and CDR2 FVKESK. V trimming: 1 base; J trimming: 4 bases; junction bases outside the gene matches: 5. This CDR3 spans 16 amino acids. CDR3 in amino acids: CASSQATAGGPDTQYF. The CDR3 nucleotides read TGTGCCAGCAGCCAAGCTACAGCGGGAGGGCCAGATACGCAGTATTTT. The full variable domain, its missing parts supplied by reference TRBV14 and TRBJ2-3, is EAGVTQFPSHSVIEKGQTVTLRCDPISGHDNLYWYRRVMGKEIKFLLHFVKESKQDESGMPNNRFLAERTGGTYSTLKVQPAELEDSGVYFCASSQATAGGPDTQYFGPGTRLTVL.

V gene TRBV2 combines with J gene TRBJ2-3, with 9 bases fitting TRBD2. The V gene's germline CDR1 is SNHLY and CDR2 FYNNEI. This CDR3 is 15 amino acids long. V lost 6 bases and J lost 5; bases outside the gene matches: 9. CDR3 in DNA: TGTGCCAGCAGGTTTAGCGGGAGAGATGGAGATACGCAGTATTTT. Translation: CASRFSGRDGDTQYF.

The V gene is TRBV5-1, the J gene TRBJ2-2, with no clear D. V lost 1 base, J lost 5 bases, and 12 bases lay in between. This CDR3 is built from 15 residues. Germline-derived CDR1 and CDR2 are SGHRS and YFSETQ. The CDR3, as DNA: TGCGCCAGCAGCTTGTCGTCCGCGAGGACCGGGGAGCTGTTTTTT. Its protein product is CASSLSSARTGELFF.

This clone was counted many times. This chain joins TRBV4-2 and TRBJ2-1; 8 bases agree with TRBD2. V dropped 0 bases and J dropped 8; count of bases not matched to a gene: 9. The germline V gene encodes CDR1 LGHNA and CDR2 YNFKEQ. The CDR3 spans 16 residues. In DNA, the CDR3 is TGTGCCAGCAGCCAAGAGGGGGAAGCGGGGGTCGATGAGCAGTTCTTC. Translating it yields CASSQEGEAGVDEQFF.